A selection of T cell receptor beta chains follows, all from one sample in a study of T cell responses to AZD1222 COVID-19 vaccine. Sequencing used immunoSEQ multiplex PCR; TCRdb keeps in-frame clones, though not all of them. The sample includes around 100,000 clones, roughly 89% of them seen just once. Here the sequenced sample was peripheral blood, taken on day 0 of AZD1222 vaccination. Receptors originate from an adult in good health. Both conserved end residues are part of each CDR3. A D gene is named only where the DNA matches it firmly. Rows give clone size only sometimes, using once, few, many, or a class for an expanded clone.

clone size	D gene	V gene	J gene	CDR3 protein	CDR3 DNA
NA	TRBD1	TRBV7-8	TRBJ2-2	CASRITGQSNTGELFF	TGTGCCAGCAGGATCACGGGACAGTCGAACACCGGGGAGCTGTTTTTT
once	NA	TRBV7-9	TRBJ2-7	CASSLSGRGAQVGRYEQYF	TGTGCCAGCAGCTTAAGCGGTAGGGGGGCTCAAGTGGGTCGCTACGAGCAGTACTTC
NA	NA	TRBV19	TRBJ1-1	CASRPDLNTEAFF	TGTGCCAGTAGGCCTGACTTGAACACTGAAGCTTTCTTT
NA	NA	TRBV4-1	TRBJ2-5	CASSLTGVEETQYF	TGCGCCAGCAGCCTGACGGGAGTAGAGGAGACCCAGTACTTC
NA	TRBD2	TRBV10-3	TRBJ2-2	CAISESSGGPMNTGELFF	TGTGCCATCAGTGAGTCTAGCGGGGGGCCGATGAACACCGGGGAGCTGTTTTTT
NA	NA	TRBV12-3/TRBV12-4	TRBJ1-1	CASRLQGNTEAFF	TGTGCCAGCAGGCTTCAGGGTAACACTGAAGCTTTCTTT
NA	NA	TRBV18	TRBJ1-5	CASSPGRDQPQHF	TGTGCCAGCTCCCCAGGTCGAGATCAGCCCCAGCATTTT
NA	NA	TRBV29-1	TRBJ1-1	CSITGNTEAFF	TGCAGCATAACCGGAAACACTGAAGCTTTCTTT
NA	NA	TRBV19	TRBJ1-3	CASSIAGPSGNTIYF	TGTGCCAGTAGTATAGCCGGACCCTCTGGAAACACCATATATTTT
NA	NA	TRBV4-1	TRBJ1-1	CASSQDSGGWTEAFF	TGCGCCAGCAGCCAAGATTCCGGGGGTTGGACTGAAGCTTTCTTT
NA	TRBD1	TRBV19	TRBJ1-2	CASSPRQGIYGYTF	TGTGCCAGTAGTCCCCGACAGGGGATCTATGGCTACACCTTC
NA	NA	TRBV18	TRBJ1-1	CASSPPGSYATEAFF	TGTGCCAGCTCACCTCCGGGATCTTATGCCACTGAAGCTTTCTTT
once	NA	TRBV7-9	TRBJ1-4	CASSLVLEEKLFF	TGTGCCAGCAGCCTGGTCCTGGAAGAAAAACTGTTTTTT
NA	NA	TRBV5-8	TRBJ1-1	CASSADRTRGAFF	TGTGCCAGCAGCGCCGACAGGACCCGAGGGGCTTTCTTT
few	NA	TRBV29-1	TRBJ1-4	CSVEDSLNEKLFF	TGCAGCGTTGAAGACAGCCTTAATGAAAAACTGTTTTTT
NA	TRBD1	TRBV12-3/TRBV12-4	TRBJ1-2	CASRGQDGYGYTF	TGTGCCAGCAGGGGACAGGATGGCTATGGCTACACCTTC
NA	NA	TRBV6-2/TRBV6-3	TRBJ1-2	CASSYSPTPRREGYTF	TGTGCCAGCAGTTACTCCCCCACGCCGCGGAGAGAGGGCTACACCTTC
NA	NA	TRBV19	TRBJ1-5	CAAGSSYQPQHF	TGTGCCGCGGGCAGCTCCTATCAGCCCCAGCATTTT
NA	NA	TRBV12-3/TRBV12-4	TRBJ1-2	CASSAALWGYTF	TGTGCCAGCAGTGCGGCCCTATGGGGCTACACCTTC
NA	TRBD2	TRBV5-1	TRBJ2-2	CASSSGLAGNTGELFF	TGCGCCAGCAGCTCGGGGCTAGCGGGGAACACCGGGGAGCTGTTTTTT
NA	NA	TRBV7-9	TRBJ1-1	CASSPEEGVNTEAFF	TGTGCCAGCAGCCCAGAGGAGGGCGTGAACACTGAAGCTTTCTTT
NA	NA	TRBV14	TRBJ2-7	CASSQDWSVYSSYEQYF	TGTGCCAGCAGCCAAGATTGGTCAGTGTACAGCTCCTACGAGCAGTACTTC
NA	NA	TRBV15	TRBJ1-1	CATSGRTVNSEAFF	TGTGCCACCAGCGGGAGGACGGTGAACTCTGAAGCTTTCTTT
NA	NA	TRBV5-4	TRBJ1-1	CASSLDLRGGNTEAFF	TGTGCCAGCAGCTTGGATTTGAGGGGAGGGAACACTGAAGCTTTCTTT
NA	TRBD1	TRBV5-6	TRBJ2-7	CASSLRDSPYEQYF	TGTGCCAGCAGCTTGAGGGACAGTCCCTATGAGCAGTACTTC
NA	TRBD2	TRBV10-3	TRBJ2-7	CAISGGTSGYEQYF	TGTGCCATCAGCGGGGGGACTAGCGGCTACGAGCAGTACTTC
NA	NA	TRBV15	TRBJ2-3	CATRPRGEAADTQYF	TGTGCCACTCGACCCAGGGGAGAGGCCGCAGATACGCAGTATTTT
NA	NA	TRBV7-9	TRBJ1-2	CASSSPGGGYTF	TGTGCCAGCAGCTCCCCCGGGGGTGGCTACACCTTC
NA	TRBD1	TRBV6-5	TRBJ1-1	CASSYSGRGLGEAFF	TGTGCCAGCAGTTACTCTGGCAGGGGGCTTGGTGAAGCTTTCTTT
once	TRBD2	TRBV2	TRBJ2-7	CASRNQRVTSGDSYEQYF	TGTGCCAGCAGAAACCAGAGAGTTACTAGCGGGGACTCCTACGAGCAGTACTTC
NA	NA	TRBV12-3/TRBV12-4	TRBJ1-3	CASSFSGNTIYF	TGTGCCAGCAGTTTTAGTGGAAACACCATATATTTT
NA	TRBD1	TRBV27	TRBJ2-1	CASADRGNEQFF	TGTGCCAGCGCCGACAGGGGCAATGAGCAGTTCTTC
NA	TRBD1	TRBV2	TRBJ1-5	CASSAGGTWSNQPQHF	TGTGCCAGCAGTGCAGGGGGGACGTGGAGCAATCAGCCCCAGCATTTT